The clone carrying this T cell receptor beta chain occurred a few times. Its matching antigen is unknown. The source of the sample is a study of T-cell memory formation after mild COVID-19. Trimming removed 4 bases from V and 4 bases from J, with 5 bases in between. The CDR3 is 12 residues long. Germline-derived CDR1 and CDR2 are MNHNY and SVGAGI (reference sequence). General study points: Contracting CD4+ clones were located mainly in CM and EM, and CD8+ clones in EMRA.

One entry per CDR3 protein results from TCRdb running MiXCR on the 5' RACE reads. The sample includes approximately 210,000 distinct CDR3 sequences, approximately 20% of them seen just once. This rearrangement joins TRBV6-6 to TRBJ1-5; the D is unclear. The receptor was isolated from an adult woman who had mild COVID-19 (a few samples of this study predate the infection). Cell type and time point are not known. Source material: PBMCs or a T cell subset sorted from them (not recorded which). CDR3 sequence: CASSLPNQPQHF. CDR3 DNA sequence: TGTGCCAGCAGTTTACCAAATCAGCCCCAGCATTTT.